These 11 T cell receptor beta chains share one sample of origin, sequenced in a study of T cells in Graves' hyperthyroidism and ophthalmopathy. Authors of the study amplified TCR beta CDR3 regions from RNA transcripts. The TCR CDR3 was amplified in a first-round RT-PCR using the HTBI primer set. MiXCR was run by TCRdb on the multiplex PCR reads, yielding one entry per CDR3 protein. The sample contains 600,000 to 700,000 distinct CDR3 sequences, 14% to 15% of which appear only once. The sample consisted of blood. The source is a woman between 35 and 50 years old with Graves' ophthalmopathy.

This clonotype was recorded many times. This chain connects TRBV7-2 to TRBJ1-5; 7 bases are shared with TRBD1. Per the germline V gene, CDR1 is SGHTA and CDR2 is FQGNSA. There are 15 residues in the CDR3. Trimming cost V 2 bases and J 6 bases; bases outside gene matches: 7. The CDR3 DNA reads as TGTGCCAGCAGCTTACAACAGGGGTTGAGTCAGCCCCAGCATTTT. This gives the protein CASSLQQGLSQPQHF.

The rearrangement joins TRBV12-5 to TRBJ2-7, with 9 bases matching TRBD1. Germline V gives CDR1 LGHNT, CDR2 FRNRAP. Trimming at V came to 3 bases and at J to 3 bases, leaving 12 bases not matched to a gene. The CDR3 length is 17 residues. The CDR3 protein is CASGFSLRDRALYEQYF. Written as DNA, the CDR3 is TGTGCTAGTGGTTTTTCCCTCCGGGACAGGGCCCTCTACGAGCAGTACTTC.

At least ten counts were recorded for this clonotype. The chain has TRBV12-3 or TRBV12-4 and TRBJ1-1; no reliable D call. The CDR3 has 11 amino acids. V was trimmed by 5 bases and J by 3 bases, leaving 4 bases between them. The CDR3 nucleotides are TGTGCCAGCAGTAAAGACACTGAAGCTTTCTTT. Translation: CASSKDTEAFF.

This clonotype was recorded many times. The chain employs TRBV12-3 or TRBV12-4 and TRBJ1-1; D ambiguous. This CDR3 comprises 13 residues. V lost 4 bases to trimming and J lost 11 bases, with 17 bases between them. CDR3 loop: CASSSPPLVRAFF. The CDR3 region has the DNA TGTGCCAGCAGTTCGCCCCCACTGGTTCGGGCTTTCTTT.

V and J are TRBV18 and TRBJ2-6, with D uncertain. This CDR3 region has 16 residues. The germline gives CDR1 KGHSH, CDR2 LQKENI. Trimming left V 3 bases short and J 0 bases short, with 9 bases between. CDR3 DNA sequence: TGTGCCAGCTCACCGATTGGCGCCTCTGGGGCCAACGTCCTGACTTTC. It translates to CASSPIGASGANVLTF.

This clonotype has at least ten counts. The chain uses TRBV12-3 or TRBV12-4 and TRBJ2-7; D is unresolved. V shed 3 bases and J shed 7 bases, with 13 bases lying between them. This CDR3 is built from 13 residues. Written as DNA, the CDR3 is TGTGCCAGCAGTTTCACCGCCCAGACGGAGCAGTACTTC. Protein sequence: CASSFTAQTEQYF.

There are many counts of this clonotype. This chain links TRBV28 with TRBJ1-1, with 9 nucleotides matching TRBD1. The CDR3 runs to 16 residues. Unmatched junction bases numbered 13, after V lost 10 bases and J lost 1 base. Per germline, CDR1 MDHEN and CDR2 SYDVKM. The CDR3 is CAISETGGNPNTEAFF. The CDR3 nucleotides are TGTGCCATCTCCGAGACAGGGGGGAATCCGAACACTGAAGCTTTCTTT. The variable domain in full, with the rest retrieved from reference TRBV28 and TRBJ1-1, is DVKVTQSSRYLVKRTGEKVFLECVQDMDHENMFWYRQDPGLGLRLIYFSYDVKMKEKGDIPEGYSVSREKKERFSLILESASTNQTSMYLCAISETGGNPNTEAFFGQGTRLTVV.

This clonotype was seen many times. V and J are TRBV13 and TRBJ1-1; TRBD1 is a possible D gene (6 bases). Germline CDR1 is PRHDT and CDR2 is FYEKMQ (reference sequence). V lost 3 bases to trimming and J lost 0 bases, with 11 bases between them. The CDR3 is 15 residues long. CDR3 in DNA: TGTGCCAGCAGCTTGGGGGCGTTCATGAACACTGAAGCTTTCTTT. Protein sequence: CASSLGAFMNTEAFF.

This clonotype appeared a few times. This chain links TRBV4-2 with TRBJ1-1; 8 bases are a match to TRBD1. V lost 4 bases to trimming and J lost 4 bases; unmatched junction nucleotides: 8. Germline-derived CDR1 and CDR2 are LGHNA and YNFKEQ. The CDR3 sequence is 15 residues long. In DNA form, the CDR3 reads TGTGCCAGCAGCCCAGGGACAGGATGGGCCACTGAAGCTTTCTTT. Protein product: CASSPGTGWATEAFF.

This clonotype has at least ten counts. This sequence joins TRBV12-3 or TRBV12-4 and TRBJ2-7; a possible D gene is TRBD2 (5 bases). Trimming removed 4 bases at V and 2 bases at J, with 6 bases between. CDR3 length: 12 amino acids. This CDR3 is CASSSGTYEQYF. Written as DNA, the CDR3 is TGTGCCAGCAGTTCCGGGACCTACGAGCAGTACTTC.

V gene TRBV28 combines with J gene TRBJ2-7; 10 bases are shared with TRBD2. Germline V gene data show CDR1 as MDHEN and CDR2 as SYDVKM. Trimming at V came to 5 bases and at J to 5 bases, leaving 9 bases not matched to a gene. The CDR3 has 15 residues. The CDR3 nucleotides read TGTGCCAGCAGTCCAAGAGCGGGAGGGCGGGACGAGCAGTACTTC. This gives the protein CASSPRAGGRDEQYF.